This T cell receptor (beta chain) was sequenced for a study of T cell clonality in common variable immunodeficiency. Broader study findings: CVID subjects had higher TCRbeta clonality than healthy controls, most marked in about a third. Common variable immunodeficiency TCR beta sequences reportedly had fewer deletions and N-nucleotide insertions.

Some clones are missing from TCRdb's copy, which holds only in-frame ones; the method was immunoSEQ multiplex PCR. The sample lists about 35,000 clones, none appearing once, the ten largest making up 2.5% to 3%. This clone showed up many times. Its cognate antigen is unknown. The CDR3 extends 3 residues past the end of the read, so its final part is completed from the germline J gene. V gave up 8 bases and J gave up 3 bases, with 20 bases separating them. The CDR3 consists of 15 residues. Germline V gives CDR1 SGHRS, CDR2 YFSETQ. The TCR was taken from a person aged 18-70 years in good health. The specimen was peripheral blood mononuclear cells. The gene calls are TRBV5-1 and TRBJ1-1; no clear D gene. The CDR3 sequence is CASATYGGLDTEAFF. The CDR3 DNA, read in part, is TGCGCCAGTGCTACGTACGGTGGGCTGGACACTGAA.